This T cell receptor beta chain derives from a study of regulatory T cells in long-lasting Graves disease. Through Arm-PCR of CDR3 regions and iRepertoire HTBI primers, TCR beta libraries were built. MiXCR was run by TCRdb on the multiplex PCR reads, yielding one entry per CDR3 protein. The sample includes 300,000 or so distinct CDR3 sequences, roughly 21% of them seen just once. Per the germline V gene, CDR1 is LGHNT and CDR2 is FRNRAP. The CDR3 sequence is 16 residues long. Between the trimmed V and J ends, which lost 0 bases and 5 bases, there was a span of 17 bases. Stated time point: persistent/refractory GD, antithyroid drugs over 5 years with positive TRAb. PBMCs provided the RNA from which the TCR library was made. This clonotype showed up just a few times. Its target is unknown. Study outcomes and limitations: Possibly, accuracy suffered from the small sample size.

The chain uses TRBV12-5 and TRBJ2-7; tentative D call: TRBD1 (5 bases). This receptor was identified in a female donor with Graves disease. The material was peripheral blood mononuclear cells (PBMCs), obtained when the disease was refractory, from a patient treated with antithyroid drugs. DNA for the CDR3: TGTGCTAGTGGTTTGGTACTAAGGGGCGGTGGAAACGAGCAGTACTTC. This sequence encodes CASGLVLRGGGNEQYF.